This T cell receptor beta chain originates from a study of blood T cell repertoires in COVID-19. The wider study: Nucleic acid was either cDNA or gDNA, and it came from T cells, B-cell-depleted T cells, or PBMCs.

Before being deemed recovered, Cohort 3 donors had two negative PCRs, clearance, or symptom resolution. Germline trimming cut 7 bases from V and 0 bases from J; bases unmatched to any gene: 8. From germline, CDR1 is MNHEY and CDR2 SVGAGI. This CDR3 is 15 amino acids long. TCRdb's copy holds only in-frame clones and misses some; the assay was immunoSEQ multiplex PCR. The sample lists hundreds of thousands of clones, approximately 88% occurring once. The receptor was derived from a man aged 60 to 75 who had recovered from COVID-19. V gene TRBV6-5 combines with J gene TRBJ2-7; 8 bases line up with TRBD2. Sequenced material: PBMCs or T cells enriched from blood (not recorded which). CDR3 in DNA: TGTGCCAGCAAAAATAGCGGGACAACCTCCTACGAGCAGTACTTC. The encoded protein is CASKNSGTTSYEQYF.